This T cell receptor beta chain was identified in a study of regulatory T cells in long-lasting Graves disease. Study-wide results and caveats: Persistent patients had more shared public clonotypes (around 3,000) than new patients (roughly 970).

Documented time point: persistent/refractory GD, antithyroid drugs over 5 years with positive TRAb. Generation of the TCR library employed RNA extracted from PBMCs. This clonotype was seen more than once but under ten times. No antigen is known for it. Germline loops: CDR1 DFQATT, CDR2 SNEGSKA (reference sequence). The germline V and J ends were trimmed by 0 bases and 0 bases, with 15 bases remaining between them. This CDR3 comprises 16 residues. Researchers made TCR beta libraries by using iRepertoire HTBI primers and running Arm-PCR on CDR3 regions. TCRdb reanalysed the multiplex PCR reads using MiXCR and keeps one entry per CDR3 protein. The repertoire holds about 660,000 distinct CDR3 sequences, around 30% seen once, with around 40% in the top ten.

The TCR sequence derives from a female donor with Graves disease. The rearrangement links TRBV20-1 to TRBJ2-7; D not certain. Sequenced material: peripheral blood mononuclear cells (PBMCs), taken when the disease was refractory, from a patient treated with antithyroid drugs. The CDR3, as DNA: TGCAGTGCTAGAGATAAGGAGCAGGTGCTCTCCTACGAGCAGTACTTC. Amino acid sequence: CSARDKEQVLSYEQYF.